This T cell receptor (beta chain) was documented in a study of T-cell reconstitution after alpha-beta-depleted transplantation in children. TCRbeta library preparation incorporated unique molecular identifiers. TCRdb reanalysed the PCR reads using MiXCR and keeps one entry per CDR3 protein. Counted here are around 700,000 distinct CDR3 sequences, 13% occurring once; the ten biggest clones make up 0.79%. CDR1 SGHRS and CDR2 YFSETQ come from the germline V gene. V was pared by 2 bases and J by 0 bases, with 2 bases of the junction left unmatched. The CDR3 loop spans 16 amino acids. The sequencing used PBMCs, collected before TCRalphabeta/CD19-depleted stem cell transplant. The rearrangement links TRBV5-1 to TRBJ2-1, with 10 bases fitting TRBD2. This TCR was recovered from a girl aged 2 to 10 with congenital amegakaryocytic thrombocytopenia, due to receive a stem cell transplant. The CDR3, as DNA: TGCGCCAGCAGCTTTAGCGGGAGGACCTCCTACAATGAGCAGTTCTTC. Residues: CASSFSGRTSYNEQFF.